The T cell receptor (beta chain) under discussion was sequenced for a study of T cell responses to AZD1222 COVID-19 vaccine. The method was immunoSEQ multiplex PCR; TCRdb's version includes in-frame clones alone and lacks a portion of them. The sample gives fewer than 200,000 clones, more than 80% of which show up once; about 6.1% is in the top ten. CDR3 length: 12 amino acids. V lost 6 bases and J 8 bases, leaving 13 bases between the germline ends. CDR1 MNHNY and CDR2 SVGAGI come from the germline V gene (reference sequence). Sequencing used peripheral blood, obtained on day 0 of AZD1222 vaccination. The receptor was derived from an adult in good health. The genes are TRBV6-6 and TRBJ1-2; the D gene is possibly TRBD1 (6 bases). The CDR3 spells CASSGGAWGYTF. CDR3 bases: TGTGCCAGCAGCGGGGGCGCTTGGGGCTACACCTTC.